The source of this TCR beta chain is a study of cytomegalovirus exposure and HLA in healthy donors. Overall study findings and caveats: In vitro assays verified that a few CMV-associated chains recognized CMV antigens specifically. TRBV6-2, TRBV6-3 and some other V segments were excluded as indistinguishable.

The germline gives CDR1 SNHLY, CDR2 FYNNEI. The V and J ends lost 7 bases and 2 bases, in that order; junction bases with no gene match: 8. The CDR3 length is 15 residues. Points on this clone: Its antigen is as yet unknown.

Primers: 60 Vbeta forward and 13 Jbeta reverse. In the authors' methods: Unique TCR beta chains numbered around 80 million in a later analysis, with roughly 11 million shared. Profiled with immunoSEQ multiplex PCR; TCRdb holds only in-frame clones, not every one. V and J calls and clone size are copied from that table; D and trimming were computed from the DNA. The sample carries about 99,000 clones, more than 75% recorded once. Sequenced input: PBMCs. The sequence was obtained from a woman between 35 and 50 years old in good health and CMV-seronegative. The chain couples TRBV2 to TRBJ1-2, with 9 nucleotides matching TRBD1. The CDR3 coding sequence is TGTGCCAGCATCGGGTTGGGACAGGGAAACTATGGCTACACCTTC. The encoded protein is CASIGLGQGNYGYTF.